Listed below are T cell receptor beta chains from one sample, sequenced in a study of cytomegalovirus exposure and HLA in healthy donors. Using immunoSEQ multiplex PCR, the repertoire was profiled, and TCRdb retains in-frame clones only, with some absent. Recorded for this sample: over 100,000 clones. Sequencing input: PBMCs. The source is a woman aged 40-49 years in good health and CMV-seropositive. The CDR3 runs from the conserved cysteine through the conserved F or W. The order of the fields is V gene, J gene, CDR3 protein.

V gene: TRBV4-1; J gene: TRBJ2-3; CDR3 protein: CASSQDRRGTMPDTQYF
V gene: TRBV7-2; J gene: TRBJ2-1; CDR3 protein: CASSLSIGSSYNEQFF
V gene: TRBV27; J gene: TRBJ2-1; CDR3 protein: CASSFRGFGYNEQFF
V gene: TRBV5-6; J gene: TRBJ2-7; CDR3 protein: CASSLARIEGSYEQYF
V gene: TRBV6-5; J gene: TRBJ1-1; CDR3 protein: CASSYGGTEAFF
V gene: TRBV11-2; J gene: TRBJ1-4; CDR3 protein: CASSFTGGRVTNEKLFF
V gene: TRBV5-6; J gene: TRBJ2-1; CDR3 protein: CASRREYEQFF
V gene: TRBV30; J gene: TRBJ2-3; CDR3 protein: CAWSPSDTQYF
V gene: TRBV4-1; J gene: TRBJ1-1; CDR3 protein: CASTRSQQVNTEAFF
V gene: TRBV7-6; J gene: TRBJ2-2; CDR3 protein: CASSPRHAGTGVGELFF
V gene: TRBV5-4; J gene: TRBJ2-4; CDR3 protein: CASSYIDGGKNIQYF
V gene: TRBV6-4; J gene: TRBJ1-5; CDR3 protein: CASSQEVDQPQHF
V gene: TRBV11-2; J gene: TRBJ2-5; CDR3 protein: CASSLAGGGAPETQYF
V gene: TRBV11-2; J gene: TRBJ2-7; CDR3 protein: CASSSAYEQYF
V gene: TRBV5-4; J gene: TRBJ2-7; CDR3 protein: CASSLAGSSYEQYF
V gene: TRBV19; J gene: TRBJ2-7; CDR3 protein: CASSILGLGGLVEQYF
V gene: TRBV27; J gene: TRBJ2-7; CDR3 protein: CASSLTQSWDREGLEQYF
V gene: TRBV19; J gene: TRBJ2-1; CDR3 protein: CASSIEGGIGYNEQFF
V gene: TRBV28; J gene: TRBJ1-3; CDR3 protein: CASSPPQGRTIYF
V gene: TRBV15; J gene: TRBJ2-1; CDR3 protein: CATSRGLASYNEQFF
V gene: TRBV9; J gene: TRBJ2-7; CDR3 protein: CASSVALQGSYEQYF
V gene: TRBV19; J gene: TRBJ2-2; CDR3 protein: CASSIDRRPAGELFF
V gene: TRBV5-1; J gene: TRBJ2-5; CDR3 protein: CASSYGQDQETQYF
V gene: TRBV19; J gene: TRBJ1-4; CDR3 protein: CASTTGEREKLFF
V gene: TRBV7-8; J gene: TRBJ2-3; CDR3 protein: CASSSRLAGGPDTQYF
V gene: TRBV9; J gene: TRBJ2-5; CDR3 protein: CASSVGPNEVGETQYF
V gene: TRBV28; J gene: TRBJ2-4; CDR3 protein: CASLRDRGSGIQYF
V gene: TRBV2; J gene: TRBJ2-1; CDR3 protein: CASRLAGGPGEQFF
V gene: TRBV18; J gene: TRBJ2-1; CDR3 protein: CASSTDRVGLSYNEQFF
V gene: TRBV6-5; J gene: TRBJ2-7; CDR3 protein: CASSYRQGPQYF
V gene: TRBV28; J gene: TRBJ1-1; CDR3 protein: CASSRQGRTEAFF
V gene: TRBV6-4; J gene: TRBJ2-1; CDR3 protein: CASSETSGSYNEQFF
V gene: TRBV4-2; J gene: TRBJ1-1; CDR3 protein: CASSLKQGDAFF
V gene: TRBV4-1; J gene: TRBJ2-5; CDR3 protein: CASSDRTSGRGEQYF
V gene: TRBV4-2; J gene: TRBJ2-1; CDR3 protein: CASSHYTSGSSYNEQFF
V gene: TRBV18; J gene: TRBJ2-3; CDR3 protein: CASSPLAGVADTQYF
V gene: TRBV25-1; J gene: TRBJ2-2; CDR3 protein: CASSPPGTSKGELFF
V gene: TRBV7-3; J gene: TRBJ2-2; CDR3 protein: CASSPWTAGELFF
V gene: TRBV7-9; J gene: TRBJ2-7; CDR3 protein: CASSPTGDEQYF
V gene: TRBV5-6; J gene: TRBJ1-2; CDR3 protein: CATGTGAWGYTF
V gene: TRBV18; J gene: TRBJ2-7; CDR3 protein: CASSPPSQGAGEQYF
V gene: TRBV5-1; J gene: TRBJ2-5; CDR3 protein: CASSLVGRETQYF
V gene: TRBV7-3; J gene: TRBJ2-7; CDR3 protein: CASSLRSGPSYEQYF
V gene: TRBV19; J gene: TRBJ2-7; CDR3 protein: CASSIYQRSSYEQYF
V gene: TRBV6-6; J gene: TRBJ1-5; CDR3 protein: CASRSLDRENQPQHF
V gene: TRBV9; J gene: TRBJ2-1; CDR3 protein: CASSVVPRGPNNEQFF
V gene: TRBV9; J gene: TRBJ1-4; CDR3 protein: CASSVASNEKLFF
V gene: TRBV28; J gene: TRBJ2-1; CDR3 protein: CATLRDRSYNEQFF
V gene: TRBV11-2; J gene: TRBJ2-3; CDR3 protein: CASGGDAGTDTQYF
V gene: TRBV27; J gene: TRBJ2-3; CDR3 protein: CASSLRTGATDTQYF
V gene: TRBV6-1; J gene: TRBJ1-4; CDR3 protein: CASSGRGRGNEKLFF